This T cell receptor beta chain appears in the sequencing data of a study of T-cell reconstitution after alpha-beta-depleted transplantation in children. CDR1 SQVTM and CDR2 ANQGSEA come from the germline V gene. V lost 0 bases, J lost 4 bases, and 8 bases stayed unmatched. There are 15 residues in the CDR3. Concerning this clonotype: This CDR3 is missing its conserved last phenylalanine or tryptophan, likely due to a read error.

During its preparation, the TCRbeta library received unique molecular identifiers. MiXCR, applied by TCRdb to the PCR reads, yields one record per CDR3 protein. Here the sample spans about 400,000 distinct CDR3 sequences, approximately 20% being singletons. This sequence originates from a human donor who donated a stem cell graft to a child with acute myeloid leukemia. Sequencing used PBMCs from the stem cell graft donor, obtained from the stem cell graft. The chain links TRBV29-1 to TRBJ1-1, with 7 bases that match TRBD1. CDR3: CSVEDVRHRGTEAFC. For the CDR3, the DNA is TGCAGCGTTGAAGATGTAAGACACAGGGGCACTGAAGCTTTCTGT.